Following are 9 T cell receptor beta chains from one sample sequenced in a study of cytomegalovirus exposure and HLA in healthy donors. This table comes from immunoSEQ multiplex PCR, and its TCRdb copy is limited to in-frame clones, with some not included. Of approximately 150,000 clones in the sample, 85% to 90% were seen once. Specimen: PBMCs. The receptor source for this set is a woman between 18 and 29 years old in good health and CMV-seropositive.

The chain uses TRBV4-1 and TRBJ2-7; 8 bases agree with TRBD1. Germline CDR1 reads MGHRA; CDR2 reads YSYEKL. The CDR3 runs 15 residues. The V segment lost 2 bases and the J segment 3 bases; nucleotides outside the gene matches: 6. The CDR3 loop reads CASSQLRDRYYEQYF. The DNA for the CDR3 is TGCGCCAGCAGCCAACTACGGGACAGGTACTACGAGCAGTACTTC.

J is TRBJ2-1 and V is TRBV4-1; 12 bases line up with TRBD2. The CDR3 spans 18 residues. The V segment lost 1 base and the J segment 3 bases; nucleotides outside the gene matches: 7. Germline CDR1 and CDR2: MGHRA and YSYEKL. This CDR3 reads CASSQVDLGLAGYNEQFF. The CDR3 nucleotides are TGCGCCAGCAGCCAAGTCGATTTGGGACTAGCGGGCTACAATGAGCAGTTCTTC.

The V call is TRBV13, the J call TRBJ2-2, with TRBD1 identical over 7 bases. This CDR3 is 16 amino acids long. V was clipped by 5 bases and J by 4 bases; unmatched bases: 10. Germline CDR1 reads PRHDT; CDR2 reads FYEKMQ (reference sequence). DNA for the CDR3: TGTGCCAGCAGCGCTTTCGGACAGGACATCACCGGGGAGCTGTTTTTT. Translating gives CASSAFGQDITGELFF.

This clone was counted once. The chain recombines TRBV6-5 with TRBJ2-1; no reliable D call. The CDR3 has 15 amino acids. V lost 0 bases and J 7 bases, leaving 13 bases between the germline ends. Germline CDR1 MNHEY, CDR2 SVGAGI. CDR3 amino acids: CASSYSMAPWNEQFF. In nucleotides, the CDR3 is TGTGCCAGCAGTTACTCGATGGCCCCTTGGAATGAGCAGTTCTTC.

The V and J genes are TRBV30 and TRBJ2-7; tentatively, D is TRBD1 (6 bases). There are 12 residues in the CDR3. Germline V gene lookup returns CDR1 GTSNPN and CDR2 SVGIG (reference sequence). V lost 5 bases, J lost 1 base, and 9 bases lay in between. The CDR3 DNA reads as TGTGCCTGGTCCGGGACATCCTACGAGCAGTACTTC. Amino acids: CAWSGTSYEQYF.

This chain connects TRBV6-5 to TRBJ2-7; 8 nucleotides align to TRBD2. Losses at the gene ends were 5 bases for V and 6 bases for J; bases not matched to a gene: 6. Germline V gives CDR1 MNHEY, CDR2 SVGAGI. The CDR3 has 13 residues. The CDR3 coding sequence is TGTGCCAGCAGTCAAGGCGGGAGGTTCGAGCAGTACTTC. The encoded protein is CASSQGGRFEQYF.

V and J are TRBV15 and TRBJ2-7; TRBD1 matches at 8 bases. The CDR3 extends over 14 amino acids. The V segment lost 1 base and the J segment 3 bases; nucleotides outside the gene matches: 2. Germline loops: CDR1 LNHNV, CDR2 YYDKDF (reference sequence). The CDR3, as DNA: TGTGCCACCAGCAGAGGGACAGGGAACTACGAGCAGTACTTC. It specifies CATSRGTGNYEQYF.

The table lists this clone with a count of one. The chain is built from TRBV7-3 and TRBJ2-1; 10 bases agree with TRBD2. Germline V gives CDR1 SGHTA, CDR2 FQGTGA. CDR3 length: 16 residues. Trimming took 1 base from V and 9 from J; bases not matched to a gene: 9. The DNA for the CDR3 is TGTGCCAGCAGCTTAAACAGCGGGAGGGCCGTGGTTGAGCAGTTCTTC. Translation gives CASSLNSGRAVVEQFF.

This chain uses TRBV27 with TRBJ2-7; D perhaps matches TRBD2 (5 bases). The CDR3 length is 15 residues. Germline V gene lookup returns CDR1 MNHEY and CDR2 SMNVEV (reference sequence). V lost 5 bases and J lost 6, with 20 bases in between. CDR3 DNA: TGTGCCAGCAGTCGATACCAGAGCACTAGTGCCGAGCAGTACTTC. Translated, it gives CASSRYQSTSAEQYF.